These T cell receptor beta chains were read from a single sample in a study of T-cell memory formation after mild COVID-19. TCRdb ran MiXCR on the 5' RACE reads and lists one entry per CDR3 protein. The table has about 38,000 distinct CDR3 sequences, about 10% seen once. Sequencing was performed on PBMCs or a T cell subset sorted from them (not recorded which). Source of these receptors: a man in his late teens or twenties who had mild COVID-19 (a few samples of this study predate the infection). Cell type and time point are not known. CDR3s leave out the opening cysteine and the closing phenylalanine or tryptophan. Each record gives: V gene, J gene, CDR3 protein.

TRBV7-6	TRBJ1-1	ASSQDQGTEAF
TRBV7-2	TRBJ1-1	ASSLRGQLEAF
TRBV29-1	TRBJ1-2	SVAKSGTGSYGYT
TRBV5-4	TRBJ2-7	ASSLGSPYEQY
TRBV7-2	TRBJ1-3	ASSLGSGNGNTIY
TRBV10-2	TRBJ1-6	ASSEPSTGLVLDSPLH
TRBV28	TRBJ1-1	ASSTTADKKAF
TRBV25-1	TRBJ2-5	ASSEYKGQGVRAQTQY
TRBV7-2	TRBJ1-5	ASSHYSQGFQPQH
TRBV20-1	TRBJ2-1	SATRRGSGNNEQF
TRBV7-2	TRBJ2-2	ASSLNLGGELF
TRBV7-7	TRBJ2-3	ASSRSGGRDTQY
TRBV12-3/TRBV12-4	TRBJ1-1	ASSFSAGYTAF
TRBV28	TRBJ1-2	ASSFPGALRGYT
TRBV7-2	TRBJ1-6	ASSSPGRRRDSPLH
TRBV4-2	TRBJ2-2	ASSQGDYIGELF
TRBV11-2	TRBJ2-1	ASSFGIADNEQF
TRBV3-1	TRBJ2-3	ASSLSGTGVTDTQY
TRBV7-3	TRBJ1-1	ASSLTPTGRNTEAF
TRBV11-2	TRBJ2-1	ASSRWEQVYNEQF
TRBV7-9	TRBJ2-1	ASSYPGTSYNEQF
TRBV12-3/TRBV12-4	TRBJ1-2	ASTPQRSTANYGYT
TRBV7-8	TRBJ2-5	ASSWTSGGAQETQY
TRBV27	TRBJ1-2	ASSKGNGYT
TRBV12-3/TRBV12-4	TRBJ1-1	ASSPLGVTEAF
TRBV4-3	TRBJ1-1	ASSQEKTESNTEAF
TRBV20-1	TRBJ2-1	SAPPPGYHEQF
TRBV9	TRBJ2-2	ASSVVPGLTGELF
TRBV4-2	TRBJ2-1	ASSQDMGEGNEQF
TRBV12-3/TRBV12-4	TRBJ1-2	ASSLARGQANYGYT
TRBV12-3/TRBV12-4	TRBJ2-2	ASSQSTGTGELF
TRBV18	TRBJ2-3	ASSPRLAGGPSTDTQY
TRBV7-2	TRBJ2-7	ASTQAYEQY
TRBV7-7	TRBJ2-3	ASSLGGTITDTQY
TRBV2	TRBJ2-3	ASTKRIQSSTDTQY
TRBV7-6	TRBJ2-5	ASSSVRPDARGPETQY
TRBV6-2/TRBV6-3	TRBJ2-5	ASSYGSHQETQY
TRBV5-1	TRBJ2-1	ASSLRVTYNEQF
TRBV11-2	TRBJ2-2	ASSLLAVTGELF
TRBV25-1	TRBJ2-1	ATSPGQGYNEQF
TRBV4-3	TRBJ2-1	ASSQEGYRGLAYNEQF
TRBV6-2/TRBV6-3	TRBJ1-2	ASRLLGVSDYGYT
TRBV30	TRBJ1-5	AWSVASNQPQH
TRBV5-1	TRBJ2-3	ASSLDPGLATDTQY
TRBV2	TRBJ2-1	ASSRDYYNEQF
TRBV5-5	TRBJ2-7	ASSQTGTVYEQY
TRBV11-2	TRBJ1-2	ASSWTQTYNYGYT
TRBV20-1	TRBJ2-2	SAKLAGGTGELF
TRBV4-2	TRBJ1-1	ASSRRDRQYTEAF
TRBV29-1	TRBJ2-7	SVELRDNEQY
TRBV9	TRBJ1-6	ASSVGASEGSPLH
TRBV12-3/TRBV12-4	TRBJ1-2	ASSLVRGSYGYT
TRBV29-1	TRBJ2-3	SVEDSRQGAGDTQY
TRBV9	TRBJ2-1	ASTTSGGDNEQF
TRBV2	TRBJ2-1	ASSRDWTVLDEQF
TRBV11-2	TRBJ2-3	ASSPQADTQY